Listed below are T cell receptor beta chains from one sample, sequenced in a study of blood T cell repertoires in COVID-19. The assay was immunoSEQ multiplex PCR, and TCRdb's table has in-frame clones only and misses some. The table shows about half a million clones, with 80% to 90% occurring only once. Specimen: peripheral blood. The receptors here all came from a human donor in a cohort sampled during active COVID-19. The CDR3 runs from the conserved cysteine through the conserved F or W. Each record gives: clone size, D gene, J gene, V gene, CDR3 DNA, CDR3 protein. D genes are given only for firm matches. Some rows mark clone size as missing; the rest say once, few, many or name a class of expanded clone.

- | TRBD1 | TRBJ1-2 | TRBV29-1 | TGCAGCGTTGTAAAGGACAGGGTGCCCGGCTACACCTTC | CSVVKDRVPGYTF
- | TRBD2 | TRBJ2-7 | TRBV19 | TGTGCCAGTAGTATAGCCTCGGGCGGGAGGTACGAGCAGTACTTC | CASSIASGGRYEQYF
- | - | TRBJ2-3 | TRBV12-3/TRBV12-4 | TGTGCCAGCAGTGGAGGGTACACAGATACGCAGTATTTT | CASSGGYTDTQYF
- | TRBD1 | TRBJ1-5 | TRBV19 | TGTGCCAGTAGTAAGGGACAGGCTCAGCCCCAGCATTTT | CASSKGQAQPQHF
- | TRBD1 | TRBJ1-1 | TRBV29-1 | TGCAGCGAGAGGACAGGGGTGAACACTGAAGCTTTCTTT | CSERTGVNTEAFF
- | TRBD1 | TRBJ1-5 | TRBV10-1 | TGCGCCAGCACTCAGGGGGATAGCAATCAGCCCCAGCATTTT | CASTQGDSNQPQHF
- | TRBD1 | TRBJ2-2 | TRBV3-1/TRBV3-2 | TGTGCCAGCAGACGACAGGGGGCGTACGGGGAGCTGTTTTTT | CASRRQGAYGELFF
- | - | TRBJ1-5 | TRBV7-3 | TGTGCCAGCAGCTTTGGCCCGAATCAGCCCCAGCATTTT | CASSFGPNQPQHF
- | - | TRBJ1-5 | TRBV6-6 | TGTGCCAGCAGTTCCCTCGGGCCCCAGCATTTT | CASSSLGPQHF
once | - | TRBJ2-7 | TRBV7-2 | TGTGCCAGCAGCTTAGGGCGTAGGGGCCACGAGCAGTACTTC | CASSLGRRGHEQYF
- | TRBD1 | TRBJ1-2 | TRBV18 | TGTGCCAGCTCACCATTCGGGACAGGGGATCACTATGGCTACACCTTC | CASSPFGTGDHYGYTF
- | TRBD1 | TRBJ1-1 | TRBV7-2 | TGTGCCAGCAGTAACAGGGGAAAGAACACTGAAGCTTTCTTT | CASSNRGKNTEAFF
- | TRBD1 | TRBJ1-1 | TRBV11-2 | TGTGCCAGCAGCAACCACCGACAGGGGCGCGATTCGGGCACTGAAGCTTTCTTT | CASSNHRQGRDSGTEAFF
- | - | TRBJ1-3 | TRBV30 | TGTGCCTGGATGGGGGGGGCTGGAAACACCATATATTTT | CAWMGGAGNTIYF
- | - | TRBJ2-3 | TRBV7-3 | TGTGCCAGCAGCTTAGGGCAGGGAGGCCCAGATACGCAGTATTTT | CASSLGQGGPDTQYF
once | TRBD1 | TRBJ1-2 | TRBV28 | TGTGCCAGCAGGGCGACAGGGGACTATGGCTACACCTTC | CASRATGDYGYTF
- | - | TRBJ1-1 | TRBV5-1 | TGCGCCAGCAGCGTAGGGGTGAACGCTGAAGCTTTCTTT | CASSVGVNAEAFF
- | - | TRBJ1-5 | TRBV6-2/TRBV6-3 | TGTGCCAGCAGTTATCGGGAGCTCATAGATTATAGCAATCAGCCCCAGCATTTT | CASSYRELIDYSNQPQHF
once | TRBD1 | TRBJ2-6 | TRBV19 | TGTGCCAGTACTAACATCCGGGACAGGGGGGCCGTCCTGACTTTC | CASTNIRDRGAVLTF
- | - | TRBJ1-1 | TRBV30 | TGTGCCTGGAGTCGGAACAGGGCCACTGAAGCTTTCTTT | CAWSRNRATEAFF
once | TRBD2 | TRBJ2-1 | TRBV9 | TGTGCCAGCAGCCCGCCGGGACTAGCGATTACTAATGAGCAGTTCTTC | CASSPPGLAITNEQFF
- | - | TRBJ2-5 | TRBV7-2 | TGTGCCAGCAGCATCAAAGAGACCCAGTACTTC | CASSIKETQYF
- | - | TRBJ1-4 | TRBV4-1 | TGCGCCAGCAGCCAACCGACAGGAGCTAATGAAAAACTGTTTTTT | CASSQPTGANEKLFF
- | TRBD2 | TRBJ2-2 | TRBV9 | TGTGCCAGCAGCGTAGTGTCACTAGCGGGGGCCGGGGAGCTGTTTTTT | CASSVVSLAGAGELFF
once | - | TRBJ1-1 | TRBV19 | TGTGCCAGTAGTATACAGGCCATGAGAACTGAAGCTTTCTTT | CASSIQAMRTEAFF
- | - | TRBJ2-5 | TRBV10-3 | TGTGCCATCAGTGATCCAGTACCCGCCCAAGAGACCCAGTACTTC | CAISDPVPAQETQYF
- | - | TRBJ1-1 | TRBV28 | TGTGCCAGCAGTTTCCCCACAACAGGGACTGAAGCTTTCTTT | CASSFPTTGTEAFF
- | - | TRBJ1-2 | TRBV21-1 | TGTGCCAGCAGCGCCAGGGGGGGCTACACCTTC | CASSARGGYTF
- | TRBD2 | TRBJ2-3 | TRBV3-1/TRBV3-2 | TGTGCCAGCAGCCAAGACTGGCTAGCGGGTTCCTTTAGCACAGATACGCAGTATTTT | CASSQDWLAGSFSTDTQYF
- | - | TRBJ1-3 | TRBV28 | TGTGCCAGCAGTTTCATGCGTGCCGGGAGGTCCTCTGGAAACACCATATATTTT | CASSFMRAGRSSGNTIYF
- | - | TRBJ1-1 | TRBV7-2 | TGTGCCAGCAGCTTAGAGGAAGGGGCTAAAGACACTGAAGCTTTCTTT | CASSLEEGAKDTEAFF
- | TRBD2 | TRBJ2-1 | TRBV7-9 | TGTGCCAGCAGCTTAGGGACTAGCTCCCCCCATGAGCAGTTCTTC | CASSLGTSSPHEQFF
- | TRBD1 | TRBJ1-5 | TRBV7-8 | TGTGCCAGCAGTTCCCAAGGACAGGGGGCTCTTCAGCCCCAGCATTTT | CASSSQGQGALQPQHF
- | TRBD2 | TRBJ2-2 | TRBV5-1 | TGCGCCAGCAGCCTCGAGGTAGCGGGGCCCGGGGAGCTGTTTTTT | CASSLEVAGPGELFF
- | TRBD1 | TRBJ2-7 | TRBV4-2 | TGTGCCAGCAGCCGGAGGGACAGGGTGAACGAGCAGTACTTC | CASSRRDRVNEQYF
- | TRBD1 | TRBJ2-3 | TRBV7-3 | TGTGCCAGCAGCTTCAGGACAGGGTACACAGATACGCAGTATTTT | CASSFRTGYTDTQYF
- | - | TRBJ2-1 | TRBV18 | TGTGCCAGCTCCCCGGGTCCCGATCCTAATGAGCAGTTCTTC | CASSPGPDPNEQFF
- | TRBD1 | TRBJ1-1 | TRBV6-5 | TGTGCCAGCGAAGGACAGGGGAAGGCTGAAGCTTTCTTT | CASEGQGKAEAFF
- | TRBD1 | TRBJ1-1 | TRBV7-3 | TGTGCCAGCAGCTTAGGACAGGGTCGTGGAACAATCGCTGAAGCTTTCTTT | CASSLGQGRGTIAEAFF
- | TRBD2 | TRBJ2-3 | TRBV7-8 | TGTGCCAGCAGCTTGCGGGAGGTCGGCACAGATACGCAGTATTTT | CASSLREVGTDTQYF
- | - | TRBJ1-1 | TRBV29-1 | TGCAGCGTTGAGGGGGGGCCGCTTGTCATAAACACTGAAGCTTTCTTT | CSVEGGPLVINTEAFF
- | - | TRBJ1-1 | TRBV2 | TGTGCCAGCAGTGAAGCGGGGGGAAATGGGGCTGAAGCTTTCTTT | CASSEAGGNGAEAFF
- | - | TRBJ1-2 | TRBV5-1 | TGCGCCAGCAGCTTGGCCTCAGGGGATGGCTACACCTTC | CASSLASGDGYTF
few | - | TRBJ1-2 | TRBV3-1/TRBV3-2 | TGTGCCAGCAGTTCCCGCCATCTTGGGGGCTCTAGTAGTGGCTACACCTTC | CASSSRHLGGSSSGYTF
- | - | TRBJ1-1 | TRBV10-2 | TGCGCCAGCAGTTTTACAGGCTCGAACACTGAAGCTTTCTTT | CASSFTGSNTEAFF
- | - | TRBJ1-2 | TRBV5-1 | TGCGCCAGCAGCTTGGGGGCAGGGACTTTCAACTATGGCTACACCTTC | CASSLGAGTFNYGYTF
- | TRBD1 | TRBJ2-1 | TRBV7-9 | TGTGCCAGCAGCCTGGCAGGACAGGGGATCTACAATGAGCAGTTCTTC | CASSLAGQGIYNEQFF
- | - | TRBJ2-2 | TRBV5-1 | TGCGCCAGCAGCTTGGGGCGAGGTAGTACCGGGGAGCTGTTTTTT | CASSLGRGSTGELFF
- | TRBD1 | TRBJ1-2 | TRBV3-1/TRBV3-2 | TGTGCCAGCAGCCTCCTATCAGCGACAGGGGCGGGTCATGGCTACACCTTC | CASSLLSATGAGHGYTF
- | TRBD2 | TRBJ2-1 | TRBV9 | TGTGCCAGCAGCGTAGCAGGTAATAGCGGGAGAGGGGAGCAGTTCTTC | CASSVAGNSGRGEQFF
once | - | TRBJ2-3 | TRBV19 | TGTGCCAGTAACCCCTCCCTGGCGGGAAATACGCAGTATTTT | CASNPSLAGNTQYF
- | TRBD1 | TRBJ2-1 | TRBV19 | TGTGCCAGTAGGGCGGGCCCGGACAGGGGGAACTACAATGAGCAGTTCTTC | CASRAGPDRGNYNEQFF
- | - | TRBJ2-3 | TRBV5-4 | TGTGCCAGCGGATGGGCTGGCACAGATACGCAGTATTTT | CASGWAGTDTQYF
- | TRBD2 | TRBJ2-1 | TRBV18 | TGTGCCAGCTCACCTACTAGCGGGGGCTACAATGAGCAGTTCTTC | CASSPTSGGYNEQFF
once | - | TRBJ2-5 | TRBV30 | TGTGCCTGGAGTGTAGGGCTAGCGCGTGAGACCCAGTACTTC | CAWSVGLARETQYF
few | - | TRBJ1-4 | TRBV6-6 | TGTGCCAGCAGCTGGTCAACAGCTGTGAATGAAAAACTGTTTTTT | CASSWSTAVNEKLFF
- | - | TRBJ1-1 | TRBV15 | TGTGCCACCAGCAGAGGGACAGCGATAAACACTGAAGCTTTCTTT | CATSRGTAINTEAFF